The TCR beta chain described here comes from a study of OX40 agonist ivuxolimab in advanced cancers. Individuals having autoimmune disease history or systemic immunosuppression were not enrolled. Samples were taken at baseline and on day 1 of cycles 4 and 7. In germline, CDR1 is LNHDA, CDR2 SQIVND (reference sequence). The CDR3 contains 14 residues. The data were produced by immunoSEQ multiplex PCR, yet TCRdb's version contains in-frame clones alone and is incomplete. This sample has 45,000 to 60,000 clones; roughly 93% occur once, and the top ten carry about 25%. The rearrangement joins TRBV19 to TRBJ2-5; 10 nucleotides match TRBD1. The tail of the sequence fits TRBJ2-7 better, so the J call may be wrong. The clonotype originates from an adult with an advanced solid tumor such as melanoma, head and neck, liver or kidney cancer. This sample comprised CD4+ or CD8+ T cells sorted from blood, obtained in a trial of the OX40 agonist ivuxolimab. CDR3 sequence: CASSNGQGVYEQYF. CDR3 nucleotides: TGTGCCAGTAGCAACGGACAGGGGGTCTACGAGCAGTACTTC.